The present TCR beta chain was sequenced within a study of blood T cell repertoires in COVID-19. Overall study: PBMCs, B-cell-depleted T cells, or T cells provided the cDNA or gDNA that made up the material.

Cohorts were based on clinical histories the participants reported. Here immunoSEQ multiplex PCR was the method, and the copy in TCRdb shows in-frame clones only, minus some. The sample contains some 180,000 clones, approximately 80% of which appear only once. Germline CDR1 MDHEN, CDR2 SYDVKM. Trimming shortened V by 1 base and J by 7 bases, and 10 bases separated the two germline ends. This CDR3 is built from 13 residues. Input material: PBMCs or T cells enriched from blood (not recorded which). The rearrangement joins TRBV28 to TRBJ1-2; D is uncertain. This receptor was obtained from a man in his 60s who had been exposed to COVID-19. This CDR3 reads CASSLFGEGGYTF. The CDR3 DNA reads TGTGCCAGCAGTTTATTCGGCGAGGGTGGCTACACCTTC.